The table lists the clone carrying this TCR beta chain with a few counts. The antigen remains undetermined. These data are taken from a study of T cell responses to AZD1222 COVID-19 vaccine. Study as a whole: Pooling was applied to second doses at about 4 or about 12 weeks. Study-wide findings and caveats: Along spike, vaccine-associated CD4 TCRs were found throughout, with dominance at 160-218 and 743-854.

Some clones are missing from TCRdb's copy, which holds only in-frame ones; the method was immunoSEQ multiplex PCR. The sample includes 75,000 to 90,000 clones, about nine tenths of them seen just once. V lost 1 base to trimming and J lost 11 bases; unmatched junction nucleotides: 4. CDR1 is GTSNPN, CDR2 SVGIG, per germline (reference sequence). This CDR3 has 11 amino acids. Sequenced material: peripheral blood, taken on day 0 of AZD1222 vaccination. The chain carries TRBV30 and TRBJ1-2; the match to TRBD1 covers 7 bases. The origin of this receptor is an adult in good health. DNA of the CDR3: TGTGCCTGGAGTGAGACAGGGAGGTACACCTTC. Its translation is CAWSETGRYTF.